This T cell receptor beta chain was identified in a study of blood T cells in healthy people across ages. General study points: More naive CD4+ cells and higher diversity marked long-lived donors relative to aged donors.

Sample donors were healthy Caucasian individuals that came from Russia, aged about 6 to 95. The extraction recovered at least 6 micrograms of total RNA per sample. This clonotype was detected a few times. Its antigen remains unknown. A second PCR of 7 to 11 cycles used a sample-barcoded 5' primer and a J-beta primer mix. A tag from a template-switch adaptor with 12 random nucleotides marked each cDNA molecule. Each CDR3 protein is one row after TCRdb ran MiXCR on the 5' RACE reads. The sample includes approximately 1.5 million distinct CDR3 sequences, approximately 43% of them seen just once. Germline V gives CDR1 MNHEY, CDR2 SMNVEV (reference sequence). The length of the CDR3 is 14 residues. Trimming took 5 bases from V and 3 from J; bases not matched to a gene: 6.

Sequencing used blood. The chain has TRBV27 and TRBJ2-7; 8 bases match TRBD2. This TCR was sampled from a woman younger than 35 in good health. CDR3 DNA: TGTGCCAGCAGTCCTATAGCGGGATACTACGAGCAGTACTTC. Encoded protein: CASSPIAGYYEQYF.